This TCR beta chain came from a study of blood T cell repertoires in COVID-19. Study as a whole: COVID-19 samples collected from the United States, Italy and Spain covered acute and convalescent phases. Sample material is recorded as cDNA or gDNA derived from T cells, B-cell-depleted T cells, or PBMCs.

Germline CDR1 and CDR2: SNHLY and FYNNEI. V was pared by 7 bases and J by 3 bases, with 15 bases between. This CDR3 region has 14 residues. Per the authors' pipeline: How many nucleated cells were present was estimated from reference gene primer amplification. The assay was immunoSEQ multiplex PCR, and TCRdb's table has in-frame clones only and misses some. That table furnishes V, J and clone size, whereas the DNA furnished D and trimming. This sample has 150,000 or so clones; about 83% occur once, and the top ten carry 7.7%. V usage is TRBV2 and J usage is TRBJ2-5, with D possibly being TRBD1 (5 bases). Sequenced: peripheral blood. The receptor's source is a man in his forties who had recovered from COVID-19. CDR3 nucleotide sequence: TGTGCCAGCAAGTGGGGCAACTGGGAAGAGACCCAGTACTTC. Translated: CASKWGNWEETQYF. The full variable domain, its missing parts supplied by reference TRBV2 and TRBJ2-5, is EPEVTQTPSHQVTQMGQEVILRCVPISNHLYFYWYRQILGQKVEFLVSFYNNEISEKSEIFDDQFSVERPDGSNFTLKIRSTKLEDSAMYFCASKWGNWEETQYFGPGTRLLVL.